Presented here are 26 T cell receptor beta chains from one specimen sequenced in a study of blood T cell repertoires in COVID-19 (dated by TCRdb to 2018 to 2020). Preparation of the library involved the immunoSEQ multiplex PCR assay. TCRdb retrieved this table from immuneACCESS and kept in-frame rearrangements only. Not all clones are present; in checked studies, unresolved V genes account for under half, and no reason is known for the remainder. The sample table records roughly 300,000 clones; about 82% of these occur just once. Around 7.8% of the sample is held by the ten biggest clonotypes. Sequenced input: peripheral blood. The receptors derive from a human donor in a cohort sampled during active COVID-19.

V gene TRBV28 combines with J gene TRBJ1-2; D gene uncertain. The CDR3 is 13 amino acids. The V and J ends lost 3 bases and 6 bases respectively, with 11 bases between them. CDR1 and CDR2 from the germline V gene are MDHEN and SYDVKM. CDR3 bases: TGTGCCAGCAGTTTGGGAGGAATTGATGGCTACACCTTC. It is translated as CASSLGGIDGYTF.

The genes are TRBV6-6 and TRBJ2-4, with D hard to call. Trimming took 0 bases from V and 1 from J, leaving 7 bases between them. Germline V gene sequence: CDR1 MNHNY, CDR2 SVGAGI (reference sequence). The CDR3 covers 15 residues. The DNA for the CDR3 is TGTGCCAGCAGTTACTCCTCTAGGGCCAAAAACATTCAGTACTTC. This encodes CASSYSSRAKNIQYF.

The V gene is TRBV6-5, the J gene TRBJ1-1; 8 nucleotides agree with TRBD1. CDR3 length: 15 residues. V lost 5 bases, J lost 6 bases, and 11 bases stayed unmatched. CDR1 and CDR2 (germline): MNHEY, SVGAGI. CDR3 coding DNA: TGTGCCAGCAGTCAGGGGGCAGGGAGGCCCCCTGAAGCTTTCTTT. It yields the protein CASSQGAGRPPEAFF.

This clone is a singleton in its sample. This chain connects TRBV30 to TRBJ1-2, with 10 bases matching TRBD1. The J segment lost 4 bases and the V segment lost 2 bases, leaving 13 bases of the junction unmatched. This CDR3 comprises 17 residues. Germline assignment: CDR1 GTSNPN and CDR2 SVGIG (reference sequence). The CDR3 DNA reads TGTGCCTGGAGTCAAACCGCCCCGGGACAGGGGATCTATGGCTACACCTTC. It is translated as CAWSQTAPGQGIYGYTF.

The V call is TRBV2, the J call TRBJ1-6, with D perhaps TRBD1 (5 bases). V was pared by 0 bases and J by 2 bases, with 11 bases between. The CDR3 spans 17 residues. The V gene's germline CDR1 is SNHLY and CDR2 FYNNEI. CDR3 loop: CASSEAGLWAYNSPLHF. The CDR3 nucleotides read TGTGCCAGCAGTGAAGCGGGACTTTGGGCCTATAATTCACCCCTCCACTTT. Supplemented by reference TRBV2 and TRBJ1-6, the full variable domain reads EPEVTQTPSHQVTQMGQEVILRCVPISNHLYFYWYRQILGQKVEFLVSFYNNEISEKSEIFDDQFSVERPDGSNFTLKIRSTKLEDSAMYFCASSEAGLWAYNSPLHFGNGTRLTVT.

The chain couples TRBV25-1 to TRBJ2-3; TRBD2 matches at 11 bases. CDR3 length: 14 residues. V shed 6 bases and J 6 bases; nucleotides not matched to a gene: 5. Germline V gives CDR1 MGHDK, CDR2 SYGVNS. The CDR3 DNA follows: TGTGCCAGCAGCTTAGCGGGGGGGCCGGATACGCAGTATTTT. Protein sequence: CASSLAGGPDTQYF.

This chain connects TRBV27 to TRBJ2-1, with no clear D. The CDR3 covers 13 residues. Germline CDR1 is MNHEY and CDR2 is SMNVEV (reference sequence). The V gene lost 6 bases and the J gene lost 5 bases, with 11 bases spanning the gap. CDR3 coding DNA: TGTGCCAGCAGAGAGAGTCACCACAATGAGCAGTTCTTC. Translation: CASRESHHNEQFF.

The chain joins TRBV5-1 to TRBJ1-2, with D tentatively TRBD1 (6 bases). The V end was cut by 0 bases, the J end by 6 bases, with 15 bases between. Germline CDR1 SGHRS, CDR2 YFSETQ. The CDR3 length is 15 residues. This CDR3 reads CASSLEGTRTHGYTF. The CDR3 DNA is TGCGCCAGCAGCTTGGAAGGGACAAGAACACATGGCTACACCTTC. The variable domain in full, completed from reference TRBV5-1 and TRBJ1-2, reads KAGVTQTPRYLIKTRGQQVTLSCSPISGHRSVSWYQQTPGQGLQFLFEYFSETQRNKGNFPGRFSGRQFSNSRSEMNVSTLELGDSALYLCASSLEGTRTHGYTFGSGTRLTVV.

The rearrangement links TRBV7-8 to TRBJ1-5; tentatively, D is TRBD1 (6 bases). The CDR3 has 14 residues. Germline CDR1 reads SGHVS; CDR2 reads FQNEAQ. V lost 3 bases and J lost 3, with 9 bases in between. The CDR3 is CASSLGQFNQPQHF. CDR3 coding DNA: TGTGCCAGCAGCTTGGGACAATTCAATCAGCCCCAGCATTTT.

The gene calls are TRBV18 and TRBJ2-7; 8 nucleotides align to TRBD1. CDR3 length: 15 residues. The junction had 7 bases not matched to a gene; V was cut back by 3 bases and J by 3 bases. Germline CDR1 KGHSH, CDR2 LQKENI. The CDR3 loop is CASSPPGTGGYEQYF. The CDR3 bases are TGTGCCAGCTCACCCCCCGGTACAGGGGGCTACGAGCAGTACTTC.

The CDR3, as DNA: TGTGCCAGCAGCCAAGTGGGGGGCTATAATTCACCCCTCCACTTT. This sequence encodes CASSQVGGYNSPLHF. The chain is built from TRBV14 and TRBJ1-6, with a tentative D call TRBD1 (5 bases). Germline V gene sequence: CDR1 SGHDN, CDR2 FVKESK. The CDR3 is 15 amino acids. Trimming removed 1 base at V and 3 bases at J, with 7 bases between.

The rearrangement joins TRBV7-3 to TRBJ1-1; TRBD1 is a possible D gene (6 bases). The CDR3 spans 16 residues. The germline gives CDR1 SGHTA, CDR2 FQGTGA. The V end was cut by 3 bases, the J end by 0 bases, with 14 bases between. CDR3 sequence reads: CASSLTGTFMNTEAFF. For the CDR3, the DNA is TGTGCCAGCAGCTTGACCGGGACATTCATGAACACTGAAGCTTTCTTT.

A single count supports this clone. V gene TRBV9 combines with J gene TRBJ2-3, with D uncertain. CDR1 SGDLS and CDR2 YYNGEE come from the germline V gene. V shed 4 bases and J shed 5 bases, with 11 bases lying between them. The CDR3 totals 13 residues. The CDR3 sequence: CASSPRLEDTQYF. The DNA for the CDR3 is TGTGCCAGCAGCCCCCGACTCGAAGATACGCAGTATTTT.

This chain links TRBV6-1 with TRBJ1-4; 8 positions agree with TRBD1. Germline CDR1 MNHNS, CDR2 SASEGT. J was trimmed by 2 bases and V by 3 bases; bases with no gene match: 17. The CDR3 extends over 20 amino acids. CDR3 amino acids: CASSDAGGESIGRTNEKLFF. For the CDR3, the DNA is TGTGCCAGCAGTGATGCAGGGGGCGAGTCAATTGGTAGGACTAATGAAAAACTGTTTTTT.

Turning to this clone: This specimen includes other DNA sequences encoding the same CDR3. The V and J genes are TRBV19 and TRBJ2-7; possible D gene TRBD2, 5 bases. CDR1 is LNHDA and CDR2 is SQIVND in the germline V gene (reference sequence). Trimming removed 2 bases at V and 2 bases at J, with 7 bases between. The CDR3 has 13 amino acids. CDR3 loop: CASSISGAYEQYF. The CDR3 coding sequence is TGTGCCAGTAGTATATCCGGGGCCTACGAGCAGTACTTC.

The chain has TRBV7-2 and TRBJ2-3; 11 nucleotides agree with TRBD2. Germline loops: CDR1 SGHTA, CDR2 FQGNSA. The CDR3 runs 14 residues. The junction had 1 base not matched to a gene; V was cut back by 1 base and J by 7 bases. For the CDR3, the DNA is TGTGCCAGCAGCTTAGGACTAGCGGGGAATACGCAGTATTTT. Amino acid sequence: CASSLGLAGNTQYF.

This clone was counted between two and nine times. CDR3 sequence: CASSTGVSTDTQYF. The DNA of the CDR3 is TGTGCCAGCAGCACCGGTGTTAGTACAGATACGCAGTATTTT. V usage is TRBV9 and J usage is TRBJ2-3, with D uncertain. CDR1 is SGDLS and CDR2 is YYNGEE in the germline V gene. The CDR3 is made up of 14 amino acids. Trimming took off 4 bases at V and 3 bases at J, with 12 bases between the two ends.

The DNA of the CDR3 is TGTGCCACCAGCAGAGATCGGGGTGTCTACAATGAGCAGTTCTTC. Its translation is CATSRDRGVYNEQFF. The chain uses TRBV15 and TRBJ2-1; D is perhaps TRBD2 (5 bases). V shed 0 bases and J shed 3 bases, with 9 bases lying between them. Germline V CDR1 and CDR2: LNHNV, YYDKDF (reference sequence). The CDR3 has 15 residues.

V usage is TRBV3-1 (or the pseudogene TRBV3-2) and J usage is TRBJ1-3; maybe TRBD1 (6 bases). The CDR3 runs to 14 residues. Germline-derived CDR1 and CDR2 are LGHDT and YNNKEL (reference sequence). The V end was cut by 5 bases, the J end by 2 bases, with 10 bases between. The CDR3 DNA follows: TGTGCCAGCAGCTTACAGGGAGCTGGAAACACCATATATTTT. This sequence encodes CASSLQGAGNTIYF.

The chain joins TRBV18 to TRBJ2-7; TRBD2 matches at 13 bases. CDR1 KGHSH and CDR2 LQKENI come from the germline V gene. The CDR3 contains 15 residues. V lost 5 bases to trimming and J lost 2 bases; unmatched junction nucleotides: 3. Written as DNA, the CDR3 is TGTGCCAGCTCAATCACTAGCGGGGGGGCCTACGAGCAGTACTTC. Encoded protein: CASSITSGGAYEQYF.

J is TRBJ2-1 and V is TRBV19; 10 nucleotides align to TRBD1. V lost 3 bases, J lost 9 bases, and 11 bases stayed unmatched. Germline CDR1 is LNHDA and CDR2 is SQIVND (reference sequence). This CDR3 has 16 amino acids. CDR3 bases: TGTGCCAGTAGTATCCGGACAGGGGGTTCCCACGGTGAGCAGTTCTTC. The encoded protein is CASSIRTGGSHGEQFF.

CDR3 region: CASSPSDRAKNIQYF. The CDR3 bases are TGTGCCAGCAGCCCGTCGGACAGGGCCAAAAACATTCAGTACTTC. The genes are TRBV13 and TRBJ2-4; 7 nucleotides align to TRBD1. There are 15 residues in the CDR3. Germline-derived CDR1 and CDR2 are PRHDT and FYEKMQ (reference sequence). Trimming removed 5 bases from V and 1 base from J; junction bases left unmatched: 5. Full variable domain (rest looked up from reference TRBV13 and TRBJ2-4): AAGVIQSPRHLIKEKRETATLKCYPIPRHDTVYWYQQGPGQDPQFLISFYEKMQSDKGSIPDRFSAQQFSDYHSELNMSSLELGDSALYFCASSPSDRAKNIQYFGAGTRLSVL.

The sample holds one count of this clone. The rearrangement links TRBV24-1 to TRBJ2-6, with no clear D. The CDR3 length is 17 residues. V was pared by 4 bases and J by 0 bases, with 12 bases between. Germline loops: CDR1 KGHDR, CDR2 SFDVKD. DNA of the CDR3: TGTGCCACCAGTGACTCGACCGACAACTCTGGGGCCAACGTCCTGACTTTC. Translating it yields CATSDSTDNSGANVLTF.

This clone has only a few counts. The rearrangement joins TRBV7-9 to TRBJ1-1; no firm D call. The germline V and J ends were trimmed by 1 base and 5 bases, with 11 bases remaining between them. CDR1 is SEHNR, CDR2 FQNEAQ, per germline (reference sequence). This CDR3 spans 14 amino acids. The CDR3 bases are TGTGCCAGCAGCTTAGTGATGGGAGATACTGAAGCTTTCTTT. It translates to CASSLVMGDTEAFF.

The CDR3 nucleotides are TGCGCCAGCAGCCCCGGCCCGCGGGCGTACGAGCAGTACTTC. Amino acid sequence: CASSPGPRAYEQYF. This chain connects TRBV5-1 to TRBJ2-7; weak D call: TRBD2 (5 bases). Looked up from germline, CDR1 is SGHRS and CDR2 is YFSETQ. The CDR3 is made up of 14 amino acids. V was shortened by 4 bases and J by 4 bases, with 15 bases between the two germline ends.

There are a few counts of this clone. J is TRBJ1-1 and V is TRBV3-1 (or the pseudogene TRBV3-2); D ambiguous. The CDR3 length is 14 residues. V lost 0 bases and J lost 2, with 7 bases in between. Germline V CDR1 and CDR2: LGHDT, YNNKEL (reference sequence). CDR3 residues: CASSQEFRNTEAFF. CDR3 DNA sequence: TGTGCCAGCAGCCAAGAATTCCGTAACACTGAAGCTTTCTTT.